These 30 T cell receptor beta chains came from one sample sequenced in a study of blood T cell repertoires in COVID-19. Produced via immunoSEQ multiplex PCR; TCRdb's table is partial and in-frame only. The sample lists 150,000 to 200,000 clones; around 80% were seen once. Sequencing was done on a sample of PBMCs or T cells enriched from blood (not recorded which). Receptors originate from a woman aged 45-60 years in a cohort exposed to, infected with or recovered from COVID-19 (not recorded which).

V gene TRBV5-1 combines with J gene TRBJ1-1; maybe TRBD1 (6 bases). Trimming shortened V by 4 bases and J by 6 bases, and 19 bases separated the two germline ends. The V gene's germline CDR1 is SGHRS and CDR2 YFSETQ. The CDR3 loop spans 15 amino acids. The CDR3, as DNA: TGCGCCAGCAGCGAGACGGCCACAGGGTCAGCTGAAGCTTTCTTT. Translating gives CASSETATGSAEAFF.

This chain links TRBV5-1 with TRBJ2-1; 8 nucleotides line up with TRBD1. Trimming at V came to 0 bases and at J to 8 bases, leaving 7 bases not matched to a gene. Germline CDR1 SGHRS, CDR2 YFSETQ. This CDR3 is built from 15 residues. CDR3 nucleotides: TGCGCCAGCAGCTTGGGACAGGGGCGCTGGGATGAGCAGTTCTTC. It encodes CASSLGQGRWDEQFF.

The rearrangement links TRBV6-2 or TRBV6-3 to TRBJ1-5; the D is unclear. The CDR3 spans 13 residues. V lost 5 bases and J lost 2, with 7 bases in between. Germline assignment: CDR1 MNHEY and CDR2 SVGEGT. In DNA, the CDR3 is TGTGCCAGCAGTCACAGACGCAATCAGCCCCAGCATTTT. It yields the protein CASSHRRNQPQHF.

The chain joins TRBV9 to TRBJ1-4; no clear D. This CDR3 is built from 14 residues. V lost 3 bases to trimming and J lost 0 bases, with 6 bases between them. CDR1 and CDR2 (germline): SGDLS, YYNGEE. CDR3 sequence (DNA): TGTGCCAGCAGCGCAGAAGCAACTAATGAAAAACTGTTTTTT. Translated, it gives CASSAEATNEKLFF.

Note on this clone: This same CDR3 is encoded by further DNA sequences in the sample. This rearrangement joins TRBV28 to TRBJ1-2; D is ambiguous. Germline CDR1 reads MDHEN; CDR2 reads SYDVKM. The CDR3 loop spans 14 amino acids. V was trimmed by 2 bases and J by 2 bases, leaving 9 bases between them. This chain's CDR3 is CASSLGGRNYGYTF. CDR3 in DNA: TGTGCCAGCAGTTTAGGCGGGAGGAACTATGGCTACACCTTC.

V gene TRBV7-2 combines with J gene TRBJ2-1; tentative D call: TRBD2 (5 bases). The CDR3 extends over 14 amino acids. The germline gives CDR1 SGHTA, CDR2 FQGNSA. V gave up 3 bases and J gave up 6 bases, with 12 bases separating them. CDR3 sequence (DNA): TGTGCCAGCAGCTTGGGGTCGACTACCAATGAGCAGTTCTTC. It specifies CASSLGSTTNEQFF.

CDR3 DNA: TGTGCCAGCAGCCCCGGGGGAATGGTGGATACGCAGTATTTT. It codes for CASSPGGMVDTQYF. The chain combines TRBV28 with TRBJ2-3; D might be TRBD2 (6 bases). Trimming cost V 6 bases and J 6 bases, with 16 bases left between them. The germline CDR1 and CDR2 sequences are MDHEN and SYDVKM. The CDR3 contains 14 residues. Full variable domain (rest looked up from reference TRBV28 and TRBJ2-3): DVKVTQSSRYLVKRTGEKVFLECVQDMDHENMFWYRQDPGLGLRLIYFSYDVKMKEKGDIPEGYSVSREKKERFSLILESASTNQTSMYLCASSPGGMVDTQYFGPGTRLTVL.

This rearrangement joins TRBV9 to TRBJ1-3; the D is unclear. CDR1 and CDR2 (germline): SGDLS, YYNGEE. CDR3 length equals 16 residues. Trimming cost V 3 bases and J 2 bases, with 15 bases left between them. The CDR3 DNA reads as TGTGCCAGCAGCGGAAGGGAGGAGAGGGCTGGAAACACCATATATTTT. This translates into CASSGREERAGNTIYF.

The CDR3 sequence is CASSGQEPGISPLHF. CDR3 nucleotide sequence: TGTGCCAGCAGTGGACAGGAACCCGGAATATCACCCCTCCACTTT. This chain joins TRBV2 and TRBJ1-6; TRBD1 might be the D (6 bases). The CDR3 spans 15 residues. Germline CDR1 reads SNHLY; CDR2 reads FYNNEI. V lost 4 bases and J 10 bases, leaving 17 bases between the germline ends.

Details on this clone: Additional DNA sequences in this sample encode the identical CDR3. The chain is built from TRBV3-1 (or the pseudogene TRBV3-2) and TRBJ1-5; TRBD1 aligns across 7 bases. This CDR3 contains 14 residues. With 3 bases clipped from V and 3 bases from J, the junction kept 2 bases outside the gene matches. The germline CDR1 and CDR2 sequences are LGHDT and YNNKEL (reference sequence). The CDR3 coding sequence is TGTGCCAGCAGCCAGGGACAGCACAATCAGCCCCAGCATTTT. This encodes CASSQGQHNQPQHF.

The V and J genes are TRBV15 and TRBJ2-7, with 10 bases lining up with TRBD1. Trimming took 1 base from V and 1 from J; bases not matched to a gene: 4. Germline CDR1 and CDR2: LNHNV and YYDKDF (reference sequence). CDR3 size: 16 residues. The CDR3 sequence is CATSRARTGGSYEQYF. The CDR3 coding sequence is TGTGCCACCAGCAGAGCTAGGACAGGGGGATCCTACGAGCAGTACTTC.

This clone was seen only once. The J gene is TRBJ1-2, the V gene TRBV28, with D perhaps matching TRBD1 (6 bases). Per the germline V gene, CDR1 is MDHEN and CDR2 is SYDVKM. Trimming stripped 1 base from V and 6 bases from J, with 15 bases between. The CDR3 runs to 15 residues. The CDR3 loop reads CASSLSDRRVDGYTF. The CDR3 DNA reads as TGTGCCAGCAGTTTATCCGACAGGAGAGTCGATGGCTACACCTTC.

The gene calls are TRBV10-3 and TRBJ2-7; D possibly corresponds to TRBD2 (6 bases). V dropped 6 bases and J dropped 5 bases, with 14 bases sitting between them. Germline-derived CDR1 and CDR2 are ENHRY and SYGVKD. The CDR3 length is 13 residues. CDR3: CAIRSGVTDEQYF. The CDR3 bases are TGTGCCATCAGGTCGGGGGTTACAGACGAGCAGTACTTC.

On this clone: Relative to the germline gene, one junction end is altered; a read error may explain this. The same CDR3 is also encoded by other DNA sequences in this sample. The chain recombines TRBV19 with TRBJ2-7; the D gene is possibly TRBD1 (5 bases). The V gene's germline CDR1 is LNHDA and CDR2 SQIVND (reference sequence). The CDR3 is made up of 13 amino acids. CDR3: CASSLDSSYEQYF. CDR3 DNA: TGTGCCAGTAGTTTAGACAGCTCCTACGAGCAGTACTTC. Using reference TRBV19 and TRBJ2-7 for the parts outside the CDR3, the full variable domain is DGGITQSPKYLFRKEGQNVTLSCEQNLNHDAMYWYRQDPGQGLRLIYYSQIVNDFQKGDIAEGYSVSREKKESFPLTVTSAQKNPTAFYLCASSLDSSYEQYFGPGTRLTVT.

Only one count was recorded for this clone. The V and J genes are TRBV6-2 or TRBV6-3 and TRBJ1-1; D not resolved. The germline gives CDR1 MNHEY, CDR2 SVGEGT. The CDR3 sequence is 13 residues long. Trimming shortened V by 2 bases and J by 1 base, and 5 bases separated the two germline ends. In DNA, the CDR3 is TGTGCCAGCAGTTACGCCAGGAACACTGAAGCTTTCTTT. It encodes CASSYARNTEAFF.

This chain joins TRBV15 and TRBJ2-7; 7 bases are shared with TRBD2. The germline CDR1 and CDR2 sequences are LNHNV and YYDKDF (reference sequence). J lost 0 bases, V lost 0 bases, and 8 bases had no gene match. The CDR3 length is 17 residues. The CDR3 sequence is CATSRDRARDYSYEQYF. CDR3 DNA: TGTGCCACCAGCAGAGATCGAGCACGGGACTACTCCTACGAGCAGTACTTC.

The rearrangement joins TRBV5-1 to TRBJ2-5, with D possibly TRBD2 on 7 matching bases. This CDR3 is 14 amino acids long. The germline V gene encodes CDR1 SGHRS and CDR2 YFSETQ. Trimming stripped 1 base from V and 5 bases from J, with 12 bases between. This CDR3 is CASSLIGGRETQYF. CDR3 coding DNA: TGCGCCAGCAGCTTGATCGGGGGGCGGGAGACCCAGTACTTC. The whole variable domain, remainder taken from reference TRBV5-1 and TRBJ2-5, is KAGVTQTPRYLIKTRGQQVTLSCSPISGHRSVSWYQQTPGQGLQFLFEYFSETQRNKGNFPGRFSGRQFSNSRSEMNVSTLELGDSALYLCASSLIGGRETQYFGPGTRLLVL.

The chain combines TRBV6-5 with TRBJ1-4; 7 nucleotides agree with TRBD1. CDR3 length equals 14 residues. The V gene end was trimmed by 1 base and the J gene end by 8 bases; junction bases not matched to a gene: 4. CDR1 and CDR2 from the germline V gene are MNHEY and SVGAGI. The CDR3 loop reads CASSYFQGDEKLFF. CDR3 coding DNA: TGTGCCAGCAGTTACTTCCAGGGGGACGAAAAACTGTTTTTT.

This chain connects TRBV15 to TRBJ1-3; D may be TRBD1 (6 bases). The ends were cut back, 3 bases at V and 2 bases at J, with 8 bases in the middle. Per the germline V gene, CDR1 is LNHNV and CDR2 is YYDKDF (reference sequence). This CDR3 has 14 amino acids. The CDR3 here is CATSSRGAGNTIYF. CDR3 coding DNA: TGTGCCACCAGCAGCAGGGGAGCTGGAAACACCATATATTTT.

This chain uses TRBV2 with TRBJ1-2; D perhaps matches TRBD1 (6 bases). There are 13 residues in the CDR3. The V end was cut by 6 bases, the J end by 4 bases, with 12 bases between. CDR1 and CDR2 from the germline V gene are SNHLY and FYNNEI. The CDR3 loop is CASSGQTFYGYTF. The CDR3 region has the DNA TGTGCCAGCAGCGGACAGACTTTCTATGGCTACACCTTC.

V is TRBV5-4 and J is TRBJ1-2; 10 nucleotides match TRBD1. Germline V gene sequence: CDR1 SGHNT, CDR2 YYREEE (reference sequence). Trimming at V came to 1 base and at J to 14 bases, leaving 8 bases not matched to a gene. CDR3 length equals 13 residues. This chain's CDR3 is CASSLYGQGVGTF. The CDR3 DNA reads TGTGCCAGCAGCTTGTACGGACAGGGGGTGGGGACCTTC.

This chain's CDR3 is CASHLRGTYNEQFF. For the CDR3, the DNA is TGTGCCAGCCACCTCAGGGGAACCTACAATGAGCAGTTCTTC. The chain is built from TRBV28 and TRBJ2-1; a possible D gene is TRBD1 (6 bases). The V and J ends lost 8 bases and 2 bases respectively, with 13 bases between them. The CDR3 runs 14 residues. Germline CDR1 reads MDHEN; CDR2 reads SYDVKM.

The chain combines TRBV4-1 with TRBJ2-3; 13 nucleotides line up with TRBD2. The V gene's germline CDR1 is MGHRA and CDR2 YSYEKL. J was trimmed by 2 bases and V by 4 bases; bases with no gene match: 9. The CDR3 loop spans 18 amino acids. The CDR3 DNA reads TGCGCCAGCAGCCCCAGACTAGCGGGGGGCTCCCTCACAGATACGCAGTATTTT. It yields the protein CASSPRLAGGSLTDTQYF.

The V call is TRBV6-5, the J call TRBJ1-1; TRBD1 is a possible D gene (6 bases). V shed 5 bases and J shed 5 bases, with 12 bases lying between them. CDR1 is MNHEY, CDR2 SVGAGI, per germline. The CDR3 is 13 residues long. In nucleotides, the CDR3 is TGTGCCAGCAGTCGGGACACGGGAACTGAAGCTTTCTTT. This gives the protein CASSRDTGTEAFF.

The chain employs TRBV25-1 and TRBJ2-5; tentative D call: TRBD2 (5 bases). There are 14 residues in the CDR3. Germline CDR1 MGHDK, CDR2 SYGVNS. The V gene lost 7 bases and the J gene lost 1 base, with 13 bases spanning the gap. The CDR3 sequence is CASTRGGVQETQYF. In nucleotides, the CDR3 is TGTGCCAGCACCCGCGGAGGTGTCCAAGAGACCCAGTACTTC.

The J gene is TRBJ1-2, the V gene TRBV28; D is undetermined. This CDR3 spans 13 amino acids. V was clipped by 6 bases and J by 8 bases, with 16 bases between them. CDR1 is MDHEN, CDR2 SYDVKM, per germline. The CDR3 nucleotides read TGTGCCAGCAGCCCGGGATCGCGAGGCGGCTACACCTTC. Translating it yields CASSPGSRGGYTF.

The rearrangement joins TRBV7-3 to TRBJ2-2; no clear D. Germline V gene lookup returns CDR1 SGHTA and CDR2 FQGTGA. V lost 2 bases and J 1 base, leaving 5 bases between the germline ends. CDR3 length: 14 amino acids. The CDR3 DNA reads as TGTGCCAGCAGCTTATCCGTGAACACCGGGGAGCTGTTTTTT. It codes for CASSLSVNTGELFF.

This clone was observed once. J is TRBJ2-3 and V is TRBV5-1, with no clear D. The CDR3 is made up of 13 amino acids. Germline CDR1 is SGHRS and CDR2 is YFSETQ. V lost 2 bases, J lost 1 base, and 5 bases lay in between. The CDR3 spells CASSFTGTDTQYF. In nucleotides, the CDR3 is TGCGCCAGCAGCTTCACAGGCACAGATACGCAGTATTTT.

This clone was seen many times. V and J are TRBV4-1 and TRBJ1-2; maybe TRBD1 (5 bases). The CDR3 loop spans 15 amino acids. Germline V CDR1 and CDR2: MGHRA, YSYEKL. Trimming pared 1 base from V and 1 base from J, leaving 10 bases between. CDR3 coding DNA: TGCGCCAGCAGCCAAGGATTGACAGTTAACTATGGCTACACCTTC. Its translation is CASSQGLTVNYGYTF.

This clone appeared many times. The chain combines TRBV3-1 (or the pseudogene TRBV3-2) with TRBJ1-1; D unclear. Germline CDR1 and CDR2: LGHDT and YNNKEL (reference sequence). Trimming cost V 4 bases and J 3 bases, with 15 bases left between them. This CDR3 spans 15 amino acids. DNA of the CDR3: TGTGCCAGCAGCCTCGGCACAGAGCCTTACACTGAAGCTTTCTTT. This encodes CASSLGTEPYTEAFF.